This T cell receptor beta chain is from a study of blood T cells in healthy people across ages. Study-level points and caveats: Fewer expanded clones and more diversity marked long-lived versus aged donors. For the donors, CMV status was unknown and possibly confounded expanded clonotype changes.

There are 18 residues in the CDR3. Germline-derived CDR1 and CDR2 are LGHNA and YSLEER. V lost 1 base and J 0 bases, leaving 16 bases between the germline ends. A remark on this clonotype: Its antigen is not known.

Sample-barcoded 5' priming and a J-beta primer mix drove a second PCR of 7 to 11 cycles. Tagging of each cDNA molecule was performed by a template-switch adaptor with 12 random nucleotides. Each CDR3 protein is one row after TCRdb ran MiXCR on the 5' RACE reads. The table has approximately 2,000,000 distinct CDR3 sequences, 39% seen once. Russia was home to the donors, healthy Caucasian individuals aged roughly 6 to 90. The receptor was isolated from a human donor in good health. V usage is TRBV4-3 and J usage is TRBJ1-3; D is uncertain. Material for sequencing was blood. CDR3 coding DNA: TGCGCCAGCAGCCAAGGGGCGGGGTGGAGGGTCTCTGGAAACACCATATATTTT. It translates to CASSQGAGWRVSGNTIYF.